A few counts support the clone carrying this T cell receptor beta chain. Its target is not known. The source of the sample is a study of CD8+CD57+ T cells in acquired aplastic anemia. About the study: DNA per sorted CD4+ or CD8+ sample ranged roughly 0.18 to 30 ug, averaging roughly 3.5 ug.

All sequencing subjects had displayed CD8+CD57+ cell expansion on flow cytometry. Every patient presented with severe acquired aplastic anemia. Patients were therapy-naive when their blood was sampled. Genomic DNA templated the TCR beta VDJ and CDR3 profiling. TCRdb reprocessed the reads with MiXCR, giving one entry per CDR3 protein. The table records around 430,000 distinct CDR3 sequences, approximately 33% of them present only once. General study findings and limits: Patients were compared with controls for CD8+ Simpson's diversity, and no significant difference emerged.

V gave up 3 bases and J gave up 0 bases, with 17 bases separating them. Germline CDR1 and CDR2: SGHAT and FQNNGV. The CDR3 is made up of 17 amino acids. The receptor was isolated from a human donor with aplastic anemia. The sequenced material came from sorted CD4+, CD8+, or CD8+CD57+ T cells (not recorded which) from PBMCs. The chain carries TRBV11-2 and TRBJ1-2; a possible D gene is TRBD1 (5 bases). Here the CDR3 DNA reads TGTGCCAGCAGCTTTATTCGGACACAAGATTCTAACTATGGCTACACCTTC. Translated, it gives CASSFIRTQDSNYGYTF.